The clone carrying this T cell receptor beta chain was recorded only once. The sample belongs to a study of response to subunit inactivated influenza vaccine. TCRdb ran MiXCR on the RT-PCR reads and lists one entry per CDR3 protein. The table includes 300,000 to 350,000 distinct CDR3 sequences, about 20% detected once. Germline V lookup: CDR1 SGHNT, CDR2 YYREEE (reference sequence). This CDR3 region has 12 residues. The V end lost 2 bases, the J end lost 4 bases, and 6 bases lay between the germline ends. The material was PBMCs from blood, obtained roughly 20 months after vaccination. J is TRBJ1-1 and V is TRBV5-4; no definite D call. This TCR came from a man in his fifties or sixties who received an inactivated influenza vaccine. For the CDR3, the DNA is TGTGCCAGCAGCTTAGAAACCACTGAAGCTTTCTTT. It codes for CASSLETTEAFF. Full variable domain (remainder filled in from reference TRBV5-4 and TRBJ1-1): ETGVTQSPTHLIKTRGQQVTLRCSSQSGHNTVSWYQQALGQGPQFIFQYYREEENGRGNFPPRFSGLQFPNYSSELNVNALELDDSALYLCASSLETTEAFFGQGTRLTVV.